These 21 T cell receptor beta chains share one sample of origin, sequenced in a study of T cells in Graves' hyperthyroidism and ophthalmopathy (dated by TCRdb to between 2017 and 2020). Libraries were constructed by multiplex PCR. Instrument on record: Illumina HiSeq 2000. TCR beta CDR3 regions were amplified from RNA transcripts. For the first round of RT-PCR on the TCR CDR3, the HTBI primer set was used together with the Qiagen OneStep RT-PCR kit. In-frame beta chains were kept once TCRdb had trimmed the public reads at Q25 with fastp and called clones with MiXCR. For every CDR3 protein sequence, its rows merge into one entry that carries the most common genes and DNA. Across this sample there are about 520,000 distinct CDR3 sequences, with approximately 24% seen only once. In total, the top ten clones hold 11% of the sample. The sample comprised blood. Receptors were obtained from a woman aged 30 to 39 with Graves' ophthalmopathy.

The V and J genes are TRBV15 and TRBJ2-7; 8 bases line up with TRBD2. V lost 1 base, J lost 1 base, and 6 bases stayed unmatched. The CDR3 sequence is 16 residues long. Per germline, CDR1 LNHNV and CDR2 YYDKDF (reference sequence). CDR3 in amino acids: CATSRGGLAGSYEQYF. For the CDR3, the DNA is TGTGCCACCAGCAGAGGGGGGCTAGCGGGTTCCTACGAGCAGTACTTC.

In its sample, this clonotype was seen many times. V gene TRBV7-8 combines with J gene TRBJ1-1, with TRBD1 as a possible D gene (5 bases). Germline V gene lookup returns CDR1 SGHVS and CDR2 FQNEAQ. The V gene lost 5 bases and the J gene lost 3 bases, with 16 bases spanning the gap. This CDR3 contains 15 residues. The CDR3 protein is CASSLMGVTDTEAFF. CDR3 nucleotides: TGTGCCAGCAGCCTCATGGGGGTAACGGACACTGAAGCTTTCTTT.

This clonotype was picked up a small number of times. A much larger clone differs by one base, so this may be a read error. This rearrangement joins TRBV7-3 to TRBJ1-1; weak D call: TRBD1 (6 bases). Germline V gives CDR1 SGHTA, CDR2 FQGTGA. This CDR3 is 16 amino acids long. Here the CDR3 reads CVSSLTMPGGATEAFF. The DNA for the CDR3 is TGTGTCAGCAGCTTAACGATGCCGGGGGGGGCCACTGAAGCTTTCTTT. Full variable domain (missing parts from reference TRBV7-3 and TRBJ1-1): GAGVSQTPSNKVTEKGKYVELRCDPISGHTALYWYRQSLGQGPEFLIYFQGTGAADDSGLPNDRFFAVRPEGSVSTLKIQRTERGDSAVYLCVSSLTMPGGATEAFFGQGTRLTVV.

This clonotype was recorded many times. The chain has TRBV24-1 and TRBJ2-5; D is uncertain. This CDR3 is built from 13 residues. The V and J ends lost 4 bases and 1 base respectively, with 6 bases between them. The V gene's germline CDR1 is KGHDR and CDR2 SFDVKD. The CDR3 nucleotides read TGTGCCACCAGTGAAGACCTCCAAGAGACCCAGTACTTC. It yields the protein CATSEDLQETQYF.

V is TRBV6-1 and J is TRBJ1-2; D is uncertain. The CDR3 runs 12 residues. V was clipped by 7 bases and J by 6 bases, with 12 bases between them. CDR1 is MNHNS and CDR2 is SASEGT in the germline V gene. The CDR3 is CASISRFDGYTF. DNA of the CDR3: TGTGCCAGCATATCCAGGTTCGATGGCTACACCTTC.

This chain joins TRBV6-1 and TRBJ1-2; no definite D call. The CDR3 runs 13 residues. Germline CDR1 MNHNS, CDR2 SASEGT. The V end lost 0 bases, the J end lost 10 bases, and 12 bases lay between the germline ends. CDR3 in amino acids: CASSEAVARYYTF. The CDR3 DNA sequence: TGTGCCAGCAGTGAAGCAGTCGCAAGGTACTACACCTTC.

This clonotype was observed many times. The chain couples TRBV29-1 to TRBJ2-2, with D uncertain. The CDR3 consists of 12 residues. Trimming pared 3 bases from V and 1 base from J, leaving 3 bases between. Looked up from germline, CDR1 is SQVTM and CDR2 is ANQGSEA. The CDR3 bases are TGCAGCGTTGAGCGGAACACCGGGGAGCTGTTTTTT. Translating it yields CSVERNTGELFF.

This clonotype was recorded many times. CDR3 region: CASRYSGGPYHEQYF. In DNA, the CDR3 is TGTGCCAGCAGGTACTCGGGGGGGCCATACCACGAGCAGTACTTC. The gene calls are TRBV7-2 and TRBJ2-7; 8 bases are a match to TRBD2. The CDR3 consists of 15 residues. V dropped 6 bases and J dropped 5; count of bases not matched to a gene: 12. Germline CDR1 SGHTA, CDR2 FQGNSA.

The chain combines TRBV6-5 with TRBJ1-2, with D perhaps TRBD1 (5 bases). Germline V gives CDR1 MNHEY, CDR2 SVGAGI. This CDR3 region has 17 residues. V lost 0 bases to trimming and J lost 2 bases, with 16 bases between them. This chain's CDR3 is CASSYSFARGENYGYTF. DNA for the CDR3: TGTGCCAGCAGTTACTCTTTCGCAAGGGGCGAGAACTATGGCTACACCTTC.

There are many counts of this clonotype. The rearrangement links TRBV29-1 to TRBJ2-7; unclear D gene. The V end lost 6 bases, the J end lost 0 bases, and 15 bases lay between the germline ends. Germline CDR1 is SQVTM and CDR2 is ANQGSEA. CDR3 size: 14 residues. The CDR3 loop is CSVVGILGSYEQYF. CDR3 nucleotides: TGCAGCGTGGTCGGTATTTTGGGCTCCTACGAGCAGTACTTC.

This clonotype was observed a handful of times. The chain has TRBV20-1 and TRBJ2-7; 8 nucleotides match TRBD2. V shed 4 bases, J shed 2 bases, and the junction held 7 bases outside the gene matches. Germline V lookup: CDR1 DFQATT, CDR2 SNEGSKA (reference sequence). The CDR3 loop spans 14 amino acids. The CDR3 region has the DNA TGCAGTGCTAAAAGAGCGGGAGTTACCTACGAGCAGTACTTC. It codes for CSAKRAGVTYEQYF.

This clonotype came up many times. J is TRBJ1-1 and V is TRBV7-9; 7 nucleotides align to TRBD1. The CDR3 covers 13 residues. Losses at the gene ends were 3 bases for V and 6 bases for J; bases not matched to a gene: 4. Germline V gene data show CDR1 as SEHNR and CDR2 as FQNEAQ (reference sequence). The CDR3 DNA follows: TGTGCCAGCAGCTTTTCGACAGGGCCTGAAGCTTTCTTT. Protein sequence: CASSFSTGPEAFF.

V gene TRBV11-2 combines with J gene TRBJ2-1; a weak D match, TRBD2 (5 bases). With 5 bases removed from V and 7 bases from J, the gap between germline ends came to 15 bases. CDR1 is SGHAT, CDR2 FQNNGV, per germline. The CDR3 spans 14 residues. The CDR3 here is CASSPWTGGNEQFF. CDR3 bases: TGTGCCAGCAGCCCCTGGACTGGAGGAAATGAGCAGTTCTTC.

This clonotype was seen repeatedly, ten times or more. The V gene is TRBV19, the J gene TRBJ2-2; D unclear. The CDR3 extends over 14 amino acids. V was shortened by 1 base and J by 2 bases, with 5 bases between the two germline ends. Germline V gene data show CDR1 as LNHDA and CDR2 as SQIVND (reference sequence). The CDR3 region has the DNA TGTGCCAGTAGTATAGGAGTTAACACCGGGGAGCTGTTTTTT. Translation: CASSIGVNTGELFF.

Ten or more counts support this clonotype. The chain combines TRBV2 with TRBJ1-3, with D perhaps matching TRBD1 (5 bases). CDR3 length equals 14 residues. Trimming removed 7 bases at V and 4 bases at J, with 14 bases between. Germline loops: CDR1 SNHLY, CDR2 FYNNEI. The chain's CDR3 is CASKGNGQGNTIYF. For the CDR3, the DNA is TGTGCCAGCAAGGGTAACGGACAAGGAAACACCATATATTTT.

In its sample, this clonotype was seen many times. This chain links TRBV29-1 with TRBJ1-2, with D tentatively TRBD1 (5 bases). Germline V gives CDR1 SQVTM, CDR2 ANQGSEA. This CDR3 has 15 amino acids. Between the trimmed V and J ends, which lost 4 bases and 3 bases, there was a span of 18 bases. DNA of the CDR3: TGCAGCGTTGTTACGGCCAGGGAACATTACTATGGCTACACCTTC. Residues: CSVVTAREHYYGYTF.

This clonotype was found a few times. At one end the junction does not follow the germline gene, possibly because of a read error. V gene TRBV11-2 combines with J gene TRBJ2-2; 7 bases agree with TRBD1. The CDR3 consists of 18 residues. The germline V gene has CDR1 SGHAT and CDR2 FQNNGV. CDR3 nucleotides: TGTGCCAGCAGCTTAGATCTTGTGGGACAGCCGAACGCCGGGGAGCTGTTTTTT. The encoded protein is CASSLDLVGQPNAGELFF.

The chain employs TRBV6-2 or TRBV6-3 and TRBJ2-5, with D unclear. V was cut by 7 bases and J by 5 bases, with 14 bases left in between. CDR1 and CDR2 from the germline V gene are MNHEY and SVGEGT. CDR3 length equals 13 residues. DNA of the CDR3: TGTGCCAGCAACGGTAGGGTCCAGGAGACCCAGTACTTC. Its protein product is CASNGRVQETQYF.

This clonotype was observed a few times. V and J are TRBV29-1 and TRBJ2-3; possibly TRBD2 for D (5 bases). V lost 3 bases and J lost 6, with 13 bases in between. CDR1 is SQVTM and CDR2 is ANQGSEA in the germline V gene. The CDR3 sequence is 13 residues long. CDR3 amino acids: CSVDEGAVDTQYF. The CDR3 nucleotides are TGCAGCGTTGACGAGGGCGCGGTTGATACGCAGTATTTT.

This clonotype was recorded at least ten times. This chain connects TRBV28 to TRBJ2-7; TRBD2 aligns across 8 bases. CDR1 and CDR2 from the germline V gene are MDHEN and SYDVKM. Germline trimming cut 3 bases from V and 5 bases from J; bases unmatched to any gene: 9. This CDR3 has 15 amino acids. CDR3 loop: CASSFTRGGVHEQYF. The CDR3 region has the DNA TGTGCCAGCAGTTTTACTCGGGGGGGAGTCCACGAGCAGTACTTC.

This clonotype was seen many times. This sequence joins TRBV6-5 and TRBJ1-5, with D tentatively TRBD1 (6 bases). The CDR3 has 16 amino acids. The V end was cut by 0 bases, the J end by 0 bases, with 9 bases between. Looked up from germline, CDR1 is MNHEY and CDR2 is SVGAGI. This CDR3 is CASSYSGGNSNQPQHF. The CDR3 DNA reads TGTGCCAGCAGTTACTCAGGGGGGAATAGCAATCAGCCCCAGCATTTT.